These 18 T cell receptor beta chains were all obtained from the same sample, sequenced in a study of early T cells in non-severe SARS-CoV-2 infection. One entry per CDR3 protein, called by TCRdb with MiXCR from the 5' RACE reads. Of tens of thousands of distinct CDR3 sequences listed, about 4.4% are singletons. Sequences were obtained from whole blood. All receptors derive from an adult who was a healthcare worker with PCR-confirmed SARS-CoV-2 infection or an uninfected control (not recorded which).

This clonotype was counted many times. The chain combines TRBV12-3 or TRBV12-4 with TRBJ1-2; TRBD1 matches at 8 bases. V lost 5 bases, J lost 8 bases, and 7 bases stayed unmatched. The CDR3 contains 13 residues. In DNA, the CDR3 is TGTGCCAGCAGTACGCAGGGGGCGAAAGGCTACACCTTC. Protein sequence: CASSTQGAKGYTF.

The sample holds a few counts of this clonotype. The chain carries TRBV7-8 and TRBJ2-1, with D maybe TRBD2 (7 bases). V was shortened by 4 bases and J by 7 bases, with 17 bases between the two germline ends. Germline CDR1 is SGHVS and CDR2 is FQNEAQ. This CDR3 region has 15 residues. The chain's CDR3 is CASSSRGGPTNEQFF. The CDR3 DNA is TGTGCCAGCAGCTCAAGGGGGGGCCCTACGAATGAGCAGTTCTTC.

The chain joins TRBV5-8 to TRBJ1-3; 7 nucleotides agree with TRBD1. This CDR3 has 14 amino acids. Germline V CDR1 and CDR2: SGHTS, YDEGEE. V shed 4 bases and J 4 bases; nucleotides not matched to a gene: 5. In DNA, the CDR3 is TGTGCCAGCAGCCGGACAGGCTTGGGAAACACCATATATTTT. Residues: CASSRTGLGNTIYF.

This clonotype was picked up many times. The chain has TRBV4-1 and TRBJ2-1; D is unclear. V was shortened by 4 bases and J by 6 bases, with 19 bases between the two germline ends. This CDR3 comprises 16 residues. Germline V lookup: CDR1 MGHRA, CDR2 YSYEKL. Here the CDR3 DNA reads TGCGCCAGCAGCCTAAAGATCCTAGTCTTGGGCAATGAGCAGTTCTTC. It encodes CASSLKILVLGNEQFF.

This clonotype has at least ten counts. V and J are TRBV28 and TRBJ2-7; D may correspond to TRBD1 or TRBD2 (5 bases each). Trimming left V 6 bases short and J 2 bases short, with 14 bases between. The CDR3 length is 14 residues. The germline CDR1 and CDR2 sequences are MDHEN and SYDVKM. The CDR3 is CASRPPGRAYEQYF. The CDR3, as DNA: TGTGCCAGCAGGCCTCCGGGACGGGCCTACGAGCAGTACTTC.

In its sample, this clonotype was seen many times. The V call is TRBV6-2 or TRBV6-3, the J call TRBJ2-2, with 7 bases matching TRBD1. Germline CDR1 is MNHEY and CDR2 is SVGEGT. V was pared by 2 bases and J by 6 bases, with 6 bases of the junction left unmatched. This CDR3 comprises 15 residues. CDR3 nucleotide sequence: TGTGCCAGCAGTTACAGGGGGCGCATCGCCGGGGAGCTGTTTTTT. Its protein product is CASSYRGRIAGELFF.

Many counts were recorded for this clonotype. V and J are TRBV5-8 and TRBJ2-7; 7 bases are a match to TRBD2. The V gene's germline CDR1 is SGHTS and CDR2 YDEGEE. The CDR3 runs to 12 residues. The V gene end was trimmed by 4 bases and the J gene end by 4 bases; junction bases not matched to a gene: 2. The chain's CDR3 is CASSGGEYEQYF. The CDR3 bases are TGTGCCAGCAGCGGGGGGGAATACGAGCAGTACTTC.

This clonotype was seen ten or more times. This chain uses TRBV28 with TRBJ2-3; D is ambiguous. Germline V gene lookup returns CDR1 MDHEN and CDR2 SYDVKM. The germline V and J ends were trimmed by 3 bases and 6 bases, with 4 bases remaining between them. CDR3 length: 11 amino acids. The CDR3, as DNA: TGTGCCAGCAGTTTCCAGGATACGCAGTATTTT. Encoded protein: CASSFQDTQYF.

This clonotype occurred many times. V gene TRBV7-2 combines with J gene TRBJ1-2, with 9 bases aligning to TRBD1. Germline trimming cut 4 bases from V and 6 bases from J; bases unmatched to any gene: 3. Germline CDR1 SGHTA, CDR2 FQGNSA. This CDR3 has 13 residues. Here the CDR3 reads CASSYGTGNGYTF. CDR3 in DNA: TGTGCCAGCAGCTATGGGACAGGGAATGGCTACACCTTC.

This clonotype was observed many times. The chain couples TRBV5-1 to TRBJ2-3; 7 nucleotides agree with TRBD1. This CDR3 contains 16 residues. Germline CDR1 and CDR2: SGHRS and YFSETQ. The trim removed 0 bases at V and 2 bases at J, leaving 6 bases unmatched. The CDR3 loop reads CASSLGDSLTTDTQYF. The DNA of the CDR3 is TGCGCCAGCAGCTTGGGGGACAGCCTCACCACAGATACGCAGTATTTT.

The table lists this clonotype with a few counts. V usage is TRBV13 and J usage is TRBJ2-1; 7 nucleotides line up with TRBD2. Per the germline V gene, CDR1 is PRHDT and CDR2 is FYEKMQ (reference sequence). The CDR3 spans 17 residues. With V trimmed by 6 bases and J by 0 bases, 11 bases remained unmatched. CDR3 protein: CASRRKPGGSSYNEQFF. The CDR3 nucleotides are TGTGCCAGCAGACGAAAGCCTGGCGGGAGCTCCTACAATGAGCAGTTCTTC.

This clonotype was detected many times. The chain recombines TRBV5-1 with TRBJ2-2; D is ambiguous. There are 15 residues in the CDR3. Germline V lookup: CDR1 SGHRS, CDR2 YFSETQ. Trimming took 4 bases from V and 0 from J, leaving 10 bases between them. The CDR3 loop reads CASSETGPNTGELFF. The CDR3 DNA reads as TGCGCCAGCAGCGAAACCGGGCCGAACACCGGGGAGCTGTTTTTT.

This clonotype was detected a few times. This chain uses TRBV20-1 with TRBJ2-5, with TRBD2 matching over 7 bases. The CDR3 is made up of 15 amino acids. After removal of 5 bases from V and 5 bases from J, the junction contained 14 bases not matched to a gene. Germline V gene sequence: CDR1 DFQATT, CDR2 SNEGSKA (reference sequence). For the CDR3, the DNA is TGCAGTGCTTACCACCAGGGCGGGGGTGATGAGACCCAGTACTTC. It codes for CSAYHQGGGDETQYF.

This clonotype was seen a few times. The chain employs TRBV6-2 or TRBV6-3 and TRBJ2-3; D perhaps matches TRBD2 (5 bases). Trimming removed 6 bases at V and 2 bases at J, with 12 bases between. The CDR3 sequence is 14 residues long. Germline V gene data show CDR1 as MNHEY and CDR2 as SVGEGT. CDR3 DNA: TGTGCCAGCAGCGCCGGGATGAACACAGATACGCAGTATTTT. It specifies CASSAGMNTDTQYF.

This clonotype was found a few times. The genes are TRBV5-1 and TRBJ2-2, with D tentatively TRBD1 or TRBD2 (5 bases each). Per germline, CDR1 SGHRS and CDR2 YFSETQ. The CDR3 runs to 15 residues. Trimming removed 1 base from V and 4 bases from J, with 11 bases in between. CDR3 sequence reads: CASSLTGQGTGELFF. CDR3 coding DNA: TGCGCCAGCAGCTTGACGGGGCAGGGCACCGGGGAGCTGTTTTTT.

The sample holds a few counts of this clonotype. The rearrangement joins TRBV20-1 to TRBJ2-7, with 12 bases aligning to TRBD1. The CDR3 is 14 amino acids. The germline V gene has CDR1 DFQATT and CDR2 SNEGSKA (reference sequence). V shed 4 bases and J 6 bases; nucleotides not matched to a gene: 7. The CDR3 reads CSANPGTGGAEQYF. In nucleotides, the CDR3 is TGCAGTGCTAATCCGGGGACAGGGGGCGCCGAGCAGTACTTC.

The chain joins TRBV6-5 to TRBJ1-1, with D hard to call. The CDR3 sequence is 15 residues long. CDR1 is MNHEY and CDR2 is SVGAGI in the germline V gene. Trimming stripped 6 bases from V and 1 base from J, with 15 bases between. The CDR3 nucleotides are TGTGCCAGCAGCCGAGCGCCAACAAGGAACACTGAAGCTTTCTTT. Translated: CASSRAPTRNTEAFF.

This clonotype has only a few counts. The gene calls are TRBV10-3 and TRBJ2-5, with a weak D call TRBD2 (6 bases). There are 12 residues in the CDR3. V was cut by 2 bases and J by 5 bases, with 6 bases left in between. Germline V CDR1 and CDR2: ENHRY, SYGVKD. CDR3 nucleotides: TGTGCCATCAGTGAGCGGGGGGAGACCCAGTACTTC. Translation gives CAISERGETQYF.